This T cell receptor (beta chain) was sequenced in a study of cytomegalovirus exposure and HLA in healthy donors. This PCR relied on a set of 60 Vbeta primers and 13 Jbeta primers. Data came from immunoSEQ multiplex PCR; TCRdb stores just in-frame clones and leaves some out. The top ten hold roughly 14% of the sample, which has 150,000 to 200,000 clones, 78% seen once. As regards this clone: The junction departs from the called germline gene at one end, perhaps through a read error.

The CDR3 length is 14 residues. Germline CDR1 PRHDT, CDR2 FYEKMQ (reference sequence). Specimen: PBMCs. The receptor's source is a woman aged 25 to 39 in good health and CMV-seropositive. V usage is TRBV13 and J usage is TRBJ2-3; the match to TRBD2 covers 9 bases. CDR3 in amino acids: CASSLAGGTDTQYF. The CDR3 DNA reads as TGTGCCAGCAGTTTAGCGGGGGGCACAGATACGCAGTATTTT.